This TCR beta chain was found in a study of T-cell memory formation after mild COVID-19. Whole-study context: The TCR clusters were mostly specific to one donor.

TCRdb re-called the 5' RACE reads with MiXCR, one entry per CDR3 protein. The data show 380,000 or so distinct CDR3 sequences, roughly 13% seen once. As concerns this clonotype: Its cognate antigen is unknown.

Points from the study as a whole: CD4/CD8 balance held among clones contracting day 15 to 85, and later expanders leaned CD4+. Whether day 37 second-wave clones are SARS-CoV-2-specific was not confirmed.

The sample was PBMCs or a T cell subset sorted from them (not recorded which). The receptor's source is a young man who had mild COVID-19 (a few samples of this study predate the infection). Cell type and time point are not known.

CDR3 region: CSVTARTGNYGYTF. CDR3 DNA: TGCAGCGTTACTGCTCGGACAGGGAACTATGGCTACACCTTC. The chain joins TRBV29-1 to TRBJ1-2; 8 bases are shared with TRBD1. The J segment lost 2 bases and the V segment lost 5 bases, leaving 7 bases of the junction unmatched. The CDR3 loop spans 14 amino acids. Germline V gene data show CDR1 as SQVTM and CDR2 as ANQGSEA.